The next 5 T cell receptor beta chains were all read from a single sample in a study of T cells in Graves' hyperthyroidism and ophthalmopathy (dated by TCRdb to about 2019). Libraries came from multiplex PCR. For sequencing, an Illumina HiSeq 2000 was employed. The TCR beta CDR3 regions were amplified from RNA transcripts. The first round of RT-PCR for the TCR CDR3 was performed with the HTBI primer set and the Qiagen OneStep RT-PCR kit. TCRdb redid the processing of the public reads, applying fastp at Q25 and MiXCR, and retained in-frame beta chains. Every distinct CDR3 protein forms one entry, paired with its most common genes and DNA. The sample includes 350,000 to 400,000 distinct CDR3 sequences, with under 15% observed a single time. About 31% of the sample rests with the top ten. The sample taken for sequencing was blood. These receptors were taken from a woman aged 25 to 45 with Graves' hyperthyroidism.

The chain recombines TRBV29-1 with TRBJ2-7, with 8 bases aligning to TRBD1. Germline-derived CDR1 and CDR2 are SQVTM and ANQGSEA. The CDR3 is 12 amino acids. Trimming at V came to 8 bases and at J to 4 bases, leaving 7 bases not matched to a gene. The CDR3 nucleotides read TGCAGCTACCGGGACAGGTTGTACGAGCAGTACTTC. Protein sequence: CSYRDRLYEQYF.

This chain links TRBV5-1 with TRBJ2-1; 10 bases fit TRBD2. The germline CDR1 and CDR2 sequences are SGHRS and YFSETQ. V lost 7 bases, J lost 9 bases, and 10 bases stayed unmatched. The CDR3 spans 14 residues. CDR3 nucleotide sequence: TGCGCCAGCGCGGGGCTAGCGGGAGTCTCTGAGCAGTTCTTC. Translated: CASAGLAGVSEQFF.

The chain has TRBV28 and TRBJ2-5; D is unclear. CDR3 length: 16 amino acids. Trimming pared 1 base from V and 4 bases from J, leaving 16 bases between. The germline V gene has CDR1 MDHEN and CDR2 SYDVKM. The CDR3 nucleotides are TGTGCCAGCAGTTTATCCGGGCCCCGGATGGGAGAGACCCAGTACTTC. Translation gives CASSLSGPRMGETQYF.

This clonotype occurred a few times. The rearrangement links TRBV12-3 or TRBV12-4 to TRBJ1-6; D unclear. V shed 5 bases and J shed 13 bases, with 15 bases lying between them. The CDR3 consists of 13 residues. As DNA, the CDR3 is TGTGCCAGCAGTACTGGACCGGTCTGGCCCCTCCACTTT. Amino acids: CASSTGPVWPLHF.

A remark on this clonotype: A read error is possible here, since a much larger clone lies one base away. The chain couples TRBV3-1 to TRBJ2-1; TRBD2 agrees at 8 bases. This CDR3 spans 15 amino acids. The ends lost 4 bases at V and 12 bases at J; junction bases unmatched: 14. Per germline, CDR1 LGHDT and CDR2 YNNKEL (reference sequence). The CDR3 nucleotides read TGTGCCAGCAGCCCGGAGACGGGAGGGCCGGCTGGGCAGTTCTTC. Translated: CASSPETGGPAGQFF.